The 31 T cell receptor beta chains below all came from one sample that was sequenced in a study of CD8+ T cells in alopecia areata. RNA extraction was followed by reverse transcription into cDNA, which acted as the sequencing template. The method was immunoSEQ multiplex PCR; TCRdb's version includes in-frame clones alone and lacks a portion of them. The profile shows roughly 200,000 clones, more than 30% of them singletons. Treatment denoted: oral pan-JAK inhibitor, 5-10 mg twice daily. Sequencing used CD4+ T cells sorted from blood, obtained around week 34, from a patient treated with tofacitinib. Source of these receptors: a human donor with alopecia areata.

This chain joins TRBV4-1 and TRBJ1-2; no clear D gene. The CDR3 length is 13 residues. Trimming removed 4 bases from V and 3 bases from J, with 9 bases in between. Per the germline V gene, CDR1 is MGHRA and CDR2 is YSYEKL. CDR3 DNA: TGCGCCAGCAGCCGGCAGGACCACTATGGCTACACCTTC. The encoded protein is CASSRQDHYGYTF.

The gene calls are TRBV5-1 and TRBJ2-2; D ambiguous. Germline loops: CDR1 SGHRS, CDR2 YFSETQ. Between the trimmed V and J ends, which lost 4 bases and 5 bases, there was a span of 9 bases. The length of the CDR3 is 13 residues. The DNA of the CDR3 is TGCGCCAGCAGCCTCGACCGGACCGGGGAGCTGTTTTTT. Amino acid sequence: CASSLDRTGELFF.

V is TRBV6-6 and J is TRBJ2-6; D not certain. CDR1 is MNHNY, CDR2 SVGAGI, per germline (reference sequence). The length of the CDR3 is 14 residues. V lost 2 bases and J 4 bases, leaving 6 bases between the germline ends. CDR3 region: CASSYERGANVLTF. CDR3 nucleotides: TGTGCCAGCAGTTACGAGAGGGGGGCCAACGTCCTGACTTTC.

The rearrangement links TRBV5-1 to TRBJ2-7, with TRBD2 matching 8 bases. The CDR3 is 15 residues long. Looked up from germline, CDR1 is SGHRS and CDR2 is YFSETQ. V was pared by 0 bases and J by 2 bases, with 4 bases of the junction left unmatched. The DNA of the CDR3 is TGCGCCAGCAGCTTGGCACTAGCGGAGGCCTACGAGCAGTACTTC. Protein product: CASSLALAEAYEQYF.

This clone appeared a few times. The chain is built from TRBV19 and TRBJ1-5; 7 bases align to TRBD1. In germline, CDR1 is LNHDA, CDR2 SQIVND (reference sequence). Trimming took 8 bases from V and 6 from J; bases not matched to a gene: 10. This CDR3 has 14 residues. The chain's CDR3 is CASWNRGIGQPQHF. The CDR3 DNA follows: TGTGCCAGTTGGAACAGGGGAATTGGTCAGCCCCAGCATTTT.

This clone came up a few times. The chain recombines TRBV29-1 with TRBJ2-1; a possible D gene is TRBD2 (6 bases). This CDR3 has 17 residues. V lost 4 bases, J lost 7 bases, and 26 bases lay in between. The germline V gene has CDR1 SQVTM and CDR2 ANQGSEA. CDR3 nucleotide sequence: TGCAGCGTTGTGGGGGTCGGGGGTAGGCTGCGGAGGAATGAGCAGTTCTTC. Amino acid sequence: CSVVGVGGRLRRNEQFF.

The rearrangement joins TRBV6-5 to TRBJ1-1; D is perhaps TRBD1 (5 bases). Trimming removed 6 bases from V and 2 bases from J, with 10 bases in between. In germline, CDR1 is MNHEY, CDR2 SVGAGI. This CDR3 has 13 residues. CDR3 coding DNA: TGTGCCAGCAGCCAGGGATCAAACACTGAAGCTTTCTTT. Translated, it gives CASSQGSNTEAFF.

Worth noting for this clone: This sample includes further DNA sequences coding for the same CDR3. J is TRBJ2-5 and V is TRBV5-1; D is ambiguous. The ends were cut back, 5 bases at V and 2 bases at J, with 4 bases in the middle. This CDR3 contains 11 residues. Germline loops: CDR1 SGHRS, CDR2 YFSETQ. CDR3 sequence (DNA): TGCGCCAGCAGTCGTCAAGAGACCCAGTACTTC. Residues: CASSRQETQYF.

The gene calls are TRBV6-5 and TRBJ1-4; perhaps TRBD1 as D (5 bases). The V and J ends lost 0 bases and 3 bases respectively, with 5 bases between them. Per the germline V gene, CDR1 is MNHEY and CDR2 is SVGAGI. The CDR3 has 14 amino acids. CDR3 protein: CASSYSGANEKLFF. DNA for the CDR3: TGTGCCAGCAGTTACTCAGGGGCTAATGAAAAACTGTTTTTT.

The gene calls are TRBV29-1 and TRBJ1-2, with D uncertain. The germline V gene has CDR1 SQVTM and CDR2 ANQGSEA. This CDR3 spans 11 amino acids. V dropped 5 bases and J dropped 6 bases, with 10 bases sitting between them. The CDR3 DNA follows: TGCAGCGTTTTTGTGGGGAATGGCTACACCTTC. Its protein is CSVFVGNGYTF.

This clone was seen many times. The CDR3 region is CASSVTFNSPLHF. The CDR3 region has the DNA TGTGCCAGCAGTGTTACTTTCAATTCACCCCTCCACTTT. V and J are TRBV2 and TRBJ1-6; the D is unclear. V lost 4 bases and J lost 7, with 8 bases in between. Germline CDR1 and CDR2: SNHLY and FYNNEI. The CDR3 loop spans 13 amino acids.

This clone was counted only a few times. The chain couples TRBV15 to TRBJ2-1; D may be TRBD2 (6 bases). Germline CDR1 LNHNV, CDR2 YYDKDF (reference sequence). The CDR3 is 15 residues long. Trimming left V 0 bases short and J 4 bases short, with 10 bases between. The CDR3 reads CATSRERGTYNEQFF. The CDR3, as DNA: TGTGCCACCAGCAGAGAACGGGGGACTTACAATGAGCAGTTCTTC.

The chain has TRBV9 and TRBJ1-4; TRBD1 is a possible D gene (6 bases). CDR3 length: 14 amino acids. Germline CDR1 is SGDLS and CDR2 is YYNGEE. Trimming cost V 4 bases and J 4 bases, with 11 bases left between them. CDR3 in amino acids: CASSHGQSNEKLFF. The CDR3 nucleotides are TGTGCCAGCAGCCACGGACAGAGTAATGAAAAACTGTTTTTT.

J is TRBJ2-3 and V is TRBV7-3; maybe TRBD1 (5 bases). This CDR3 contains 16 residues. The germline CDR1 and CDR2 sequences are SGHTA and FQGTGA. V lost 1 base and J 0 bases, leaving 11 bases between the germline ends. The CDR3 loop reads CASSLSQGRSTDTQYF. CDR3 coding DNA: TGTGCCAGCAGCTTAAGTCAGGGTCGGAGCACAGATACGCAGTATTTT.

This clone was counted a few times. The chain combines TRBV5-1 with TRBJ2-7, with TRBD2 matching 13 bases. The J segment lost 2 bases and the V segment lost 4 bases, leaving 6 bases of the junction unmatched. CDR1 is SGHRS, CDR2 YFSETQ, per germline. CDR3 length: 16 amino acids. The CDR3, as DNA: TGCGCCAGCAGCAAAACGGGACTAGCGGGGACCTACGAGCAGTACTTC. Residues: CASSKTGLAGTYEQYF.

The chain joins TRBV15 to TRBJ2-7; no clear D gene. CDR1 LNHNV and CDR2 YYDKDF come from the germline V gene (reference sequence). This CDR3 has 12 amino acids. V was cut by 4 bases and J by 3 bases, with 7 bases left in between. The chain's CDR3 is CATSTQYYEQYF. CDR3 nucleotide sequence: TGTGCCACCAGCACCCAGTACTACGAGCAGTACTTC.

The rearrangement joins TRBV29-1 to TRBJ2-2; D gene unclear. The CDR3 length is 14 residues. Trimming pared 4 bases from V and 2 bases from J, leaving 11 bases between. Germline V gene data show CDR1 as SQVTM and CDR2 as ANQGSEA. CDR3 DNA: TGCAGCGTTGGGCTGGCTTACAACACCGGGGAGCTGTTTTTT. Translating it yields CSVGLAYNTGELFF.

The chain recombines TRBV27 with TRBJ2-2; 9 nucleotides align to TRBD1. Trimming cost V 5 bases and J 3 bases; bases outside gene matches: 7. The CDR3 length is 16 residues. Germline CDR1 and CDR2: MNHEY and SMNVEV (reference sequence). DNA for the CDR3: TGTGCCAGCAGTGACCCACAGGGGGCGGACACCGGGGAGCTGTTTTTT. Translation gives CASSDPQGADTGELFF.

This clone showed up just a few times. The chain employs TRBV10-3 and TRBJ2-1, with 11 bases that match TRBD2. Trimming removed 4 bases from V and 5 bases from J; junction bases left unmatched: 4. The germline gives CDR1 ENHRY, CDR2 SYGVKD. This CDR3 is built from 15 residues. CDR3 residues: CAISAGTSGNNEQFF. The CDR3 bases are TGTGCCATCAGTGCAGGGACTAGCGGAAACAATGAGCAGTTCTTC.

Only a few counts were recorded for this clone. The CDR3 is CAWSIGTGYGYTF. The DNA of the CDR3 is TGTGCCTGGAGTATCGGGACAGGGTATGGCTACACCTTC. V usage is TRBV30 and J usage is TRBJ1-2; 9 nucleotides agree with TRBD1. Per the germline V gene, CDR1 is GTSNPN and CDR2 is SVGIG (reference sequence). This CDR3 is 13 amino acids long. V was clipped by 2 bases and J by 5 bases; unmatched bases: 3.

This clone has a handful of counts. The chain couples TRBV5-4 to TRBJ1-2; 9 bases map to TRBD1. This CDR3 contains 14 residues. With 4 bases clipped from V and 7 bases from J, the junction kept 8 bases outside the gene matches. CDR1 and CDR2 (germline): SGHNT, YYREEE (reference sequence). The CDR3 sequence is CASSPAQGASGYTF. DNA for the CDR3: TGTGCCAGCAGCCCCGCACAGGGGGCATCTGGCTACACCTTC.

The chain employs TRBV7-3 and TRBJ2-7; D call uncertain. The end of the DNA fits TRBJ2-1 better, so the J call may be wrong. Germline V gives CDR1 SGHTA, CDR2 FQGTGA. The CDR3 is made up of 14 amino acids. In nucleotides, the CDR3 is TGTGCCAGCAGCGCCGTAGGACCCTACAATGAGCAGTTCTTC. Its translation is CASSAVGPYNEQFF.

This clone was observed a single time. The gene calls are TRBV30 and TRBJ1-4; TRBD1 agrees at 7 bases. Trimming cost V 1 base and J 4 bases; bases outside gene matches: 6. The CDR3 consists of 15 residues. Germline CDR1 is GTSNPN and CDR2 is SVGIG (reference sequence). The CDR3 sequence: CAWSAGQQLNEKLFF. The CDR3, as DNA: TGTGCCTGGAGTGCGGGACAGCAACTTAATGAAAAACTGTTTTTT. Together with reference TRBV30 and TRBJ1-4, the CDR3 gives the full variable domain: SQTIHQWPATLVQPVGSPLSLECTVEGTSNPNLYWYRQAAGRGLQLLFYSVGIGQISSEVPQNLSASRPQDRQFILSSKKLLLSDSGFYLCAWSAGQQLNEKLFFGSGTQLSVL.

CDR3 loop: CASSLGGLRTDTQYF. As DNA, the CDR3 is TGCGCCAGCAGCTTGGGCGGGTTGAGGACAGATACGCAGTATTTT. V and J are TRBV5-1 and TRBJ2-3, with D perhaps matching TRBD2 (5 bases). There are 15 residues in the CDR3. V lost 0 bases and J lost 3, with 11 bases in between. The germline gives CDR1 SGHRS, CDR2 YFSETQ.

The V call is TRBV29-1, the J call TRBJ2-7; tentative D call: TRBD2 (6 bases). The CDR3 has 13 amino acids. V lost 5 bases and J lost 0, with 11 bases in between. Looked up from germline, CDR1 is SQVTM and CDR2 is ANQGSEA. CDR3 in DNA: TGCAGCGTTTTGGGGGGAAGCTCCTACGAGCAGTACTTC. It specifies CSVLGGSSYEQYF.

The sample holds a few counts of this clone. V usage is TRBV30 and J usage is TRBJ1-6; the D gene is possibly TRBD1 (5 bases). Germline CDR1 is GTSNPN and CDR2 is SVGIG (reference sequence). This CDR3 region has 17 residues. V was cut by 3 bases and J by 7 bases, with 22 bases left in between. In nucleotides, the CDR3 is TGTGCCTGGAGCCTTCCGGGACCTCGGAGGGACAATTCACCCCTCCACTTT. Translation: CAWSLPGPRRDNSPLHF.

This clone was found a few times. The chain carries TRBV6-5 and TRBJ2-7; 7 bases match TRBD1. V lost 0 bases, J lost 4 bases, and 3 bases stayed unmatched. This CDR3 contains 14 residues. Germline lookup yields CDR1 MNHEY and CDR2 SVGAGI. The CDR3 sequence: CASSYSTGPYEQYF. DNA for the CDR3: TGTGCCAGCAGTTACTCGACAGGGCCTTACGAGCAGTACTTC.

The chain couples TRBV6-6 to TRBJ2-7, with 8 bases fitting TRBD1. The CDR3 consists of 13 residues. Germline values: CDR1 MNHNY, CDR2 SVGAGI (reference sequence). Trimming cost V 5 bases and J 4 bases; bases outside gene matches: 4. The CDR3 DNA reads as TGTGCCAGCAGTGACAGGGGAGCATACGAGCAGTACTTC. Translation gives CASSDRGAYEQYF.

The chain combines TRBV30 with TRBJ1-3, with D perhaps matching TRBD1 (6 bases). Looked up from germline, CDR1 is GTSNPN and CDR2 is SVGIG (reference sequence). V shed 0 bases and J shed 2 bases, with 8 bases lying between them. The CDR3 sequence is 14 residues long. The CDR3, as DNA: TGTGCCTGGAGTGTCCAGGGGACTGGAAACACCATATATTTT. This codes for CAWSVQGTGNTIYF.

The DNA of the CDR3 is TGTGCCAGCAGCGTTCCAAGGGGCAGGGAAGGTTCAGATACGCAGTATTTT. This codes for CASSVPRGREGSDTQYF. The chain is built from TRBV7-9 and TRBJ2-3, with D possibly matching TRBD1 (5 bases). The CDR3 sequence is 17 residues long. Germline loops: CDR1 SEHNR, CDR2 FQNEAQ (reference sequence). Trimming took off 5 bases at V and 4 bases at J, with 22 bases between the two ends. The full variable domain, completed using reference TRBV7-9 and TRBJ2-3, is DTGVSQNPRHKITKRGQNVTFRCDPISEHNRLYWYRQTLGQGPEFLTYFQNEAQLEKSRLLSDRFSAERPKGSFSTLEIQRTEQGDSAMYLCASSVPRGREGSDTQYFGPGTRLTVL.

This clone has more than one count but fewer than ten. The genes are TRBV30 and TRBJ2-7; 8 nucleotides match TRBD1. Germline values: CDR1 GTSNPN, CDR2 SVGIG (reference sequence). This CDR3 has 11 residues. The ends lost 1 base at V and 9 bases at J; junction bases unmatched: 2. The CDR3 protein is CAWSADRGQYF. CDR3 DNA: TGTGCCTGGAGTGCAGACAGGGGGCAGTACTTC.